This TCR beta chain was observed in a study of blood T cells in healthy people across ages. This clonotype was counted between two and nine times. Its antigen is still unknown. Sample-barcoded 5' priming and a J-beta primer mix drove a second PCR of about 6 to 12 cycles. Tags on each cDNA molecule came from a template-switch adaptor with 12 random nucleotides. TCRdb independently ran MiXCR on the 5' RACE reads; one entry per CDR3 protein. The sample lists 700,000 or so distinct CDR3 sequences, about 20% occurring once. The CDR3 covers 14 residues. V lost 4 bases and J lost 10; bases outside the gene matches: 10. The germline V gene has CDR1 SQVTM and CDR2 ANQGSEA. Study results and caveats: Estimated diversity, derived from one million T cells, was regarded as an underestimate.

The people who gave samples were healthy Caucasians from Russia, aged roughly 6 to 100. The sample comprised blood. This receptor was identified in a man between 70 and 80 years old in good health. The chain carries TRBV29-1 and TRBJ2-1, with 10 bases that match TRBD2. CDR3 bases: TGCAGCGTTGTTCGAGCGGGAGGGCCAGGGGAGCAGTTCTTC. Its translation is CSVVRAGGPGEQFF.